This entry features one TCR beta chain sequence. Its target is unknown. The source of the sample is a study of shared clonotypes between healthy human individuals. Study at large: Donors consisted of two women and three men between 18 and 49. Study observations and caveats: Memory subsets had estimated richness that was generally smaller than that of naive subsets.

The assay was immunoSEQ multiplex PCR, and TCRdb's table has in-frame clones only and misses some. This sample yields some 2,400,000 clones, of which 90% to 97% are seen a single time; roughly 0.13% belongs to the top ten. V gave up 4 bases and J gave up 2 bases, with 15 bases separating them. This CDR3 has 15 residues. Germline loops: CDR1 MGHRA, CDR2 YSYEKL. This rearrangement joins TRBV4-1 to TRBJ2-7, with D tentatively TRBD1 (6 bases). Sequencing was done on a sample of naive CD4+ T cells sorted from blood. Subset: CD45RA+ positively selected. The TCR originated in a man aged 18 to 30 in good health. The CDR3 DNA follows: TGCGCCAGCAGCCGAGGACAGTCGGACACCTACGAGCAGTACTTC. Translated: CASSRGQSDTYEQYF.